This T cell receptor (beta chain) was identified in a study of blood T cell repertoires in COVID-19. The wider study: T cells, B-cell-depleted T cells, or PBMCs provided the cDNA or gDNA that served as material.

In the authors' workflow: Researchers report that nucleated cell counts were estimated from reference gene primer amplification. The method was immunoSEQ multiplex PCR; TCRdb's version includes in-frame clones alone and lacks a portion of them. Clonal size and the V and J genes are those of that table, whereas D and trimming came from the DNA. The sample carries 50,000 or so clones, approximately 85% recorded once. The CDR3 consists of 14 residues. Looked up from germline, CDR1 is SGHTA and CDR2 is FQGTGA. V lost 7 bases and J 0 bases, leaving 9 bases between the germline ends. This TCR was recovered from a human donor in a cohort sampled during active COVID-19. The sequencing input was peripheral blood. The rearrangement links TRBV7-3 to TRBJ2-2; no firm D call. CDR3 DNA: TGTGCCAGCATGAGCCAACCGAACACCGGGGAGCTGTTTTTT. Its translation is CASMSQPNTGELFF.